A selection of T cell receptor beta chains follows, all from one sample in a study of cytomegalovirus exposure and HLA in healthy donors. Repertoires were generated with immunoSEQ multiplex PCR, while TCRdb's copy carries only in-frame clones and drops some. This table has about 120,000 clones, 75% to 90% appearing once. Source material: PBMCs. The source of these receptors is a man aged 18-30 years in good health and CMV-seropositive. Both conserved end residues are part of each CDR3. The D gene is left open where the match is weak. Rows give clone size only sometimes, using once, few, many, or a class for an expanded clone.

J: TRBJ2-1
size: .
V: TRBV25-1
D: TRBD2
CDR3: CASSSAGGSGSYNEQFF
DNA: TGTGCCAGCAGTTCAGCGGGGGGGTCGGGCTCCTACAATGAGCAGTTCTTC

J: TRBJ1-1
size: .
V: TRBV19
D: .
CDR3: CASSSERINTEAFF
DNA: TGTGCCAGTAGTTCGGAGAGGATCAACACTGAAGCTTTCTTT

J: TRBJ1-3
size: .
V: TRBV18
D: .
CDR3: CASSPEQVNSGNTIYF
DNA: TGTGCCAGCTCACCGGAACAGGTTAACTCTGGAAACACCATATATTTT

J: TRBJ1-1
size: .
V: TRBV5-1
D: .
CDR3: CASREEADEAFF
DNA: TGCGCCAGCAGAGAGGAGGCAGATGAAGCTTTCTTT

J: TRBJ2-7
size: .
V: TRBV10-3
D: .
CDR3: CAISSQGYEQYF
DNA: TGTGCCATCAGTTCACAGGGTTACGAGCAGTACTTC

J: TRBJ2-3
size: once
V: TRBV7-2
D: .
CDR3: CASSSVKGDTQYF
DNA: TGTGCCAGCAGTAGCGTCAAAGGAGATACGCAGTATTTT

J: TRBJ2-7
size: .
V: TRBV7-9
D: .
CDR3: CSSSFPGDEQYF
DNA: TGTTCCAGCAGCTTCCCCGGGGACGAGCAGTACTTC

J: TRBJ2-1
size: .
V: TRBV9
D: .
CDR3: CASSASQVHNEQFF
DNA: TGTGCCAGCAGCGCCTCCCAGGTCCACAATGAGCAGTTCTTC

J: TRBJ2-1
size: .
V: TRBV18
D: TRBD1
CDR3: CASSPTGQGYNEQFF
DNA: TGTGCCAGCTCACCAACAGGACAGGGATACAATGAGCAGTTCTTC

J: TRBJ2-2
size: .
V: TRBV9
D: TRBD1
CDR3: CASSATGQGNTGELFF
DNA: TGTGCCAGCAGCGCAACGGGACAGGGGAACACCGGGGAGCTGTTTTTT

J: TRBJ2-1
size: .
V: TRBV11-2
D: TRBD1
CDR3: CASSQRDRGSYNEQFF
DNA: TGTGCCAGCAGCCAGAGGGACAGGGGGTCATACAATGAGCAGTTCTTC

J: TRBJ2-6
size: .
V: TRBV14
D: .
CDR3: CASAKYREHIGANVLTF
DNA: TGTGCCAGCGCTAAATACAGGGAACATATTGGGGCCAACGTCCTGACTTTC

J: TRBJ2-3
size: .
V: TRBV25-1
D: TRBD2
CDR3: CASSGNSGGAGTQYF
DNA: TGTGCCAGCAGTGGTAACAGCGGGGGGGCGGGAACGCAGTATTTT

J: TRBJ1-4
size: .
V: TRBV6-6
D: .
CDR3: CASTSKAVPTNEKLFF
DNA: TGTGCCAGCACCTCAAAAGCGGTCCCAACTAATGAAAAACTGTTTTTT

J: TRBJ2-5
size: .
V: TRBV7-7
D: TRBD2
CDR3: CASSSYGLAGGEETQYF
DNA: TGTGCCAGCAGCTCCTATGGACTAGCGGGGGGAGAAGAGACCCAGTACTTC

J: TRBJ1-3
size: once
V: TRBV30
D: .
CDR3: CAYTGISGNTIYF
DNA: TGTGCCTACACAGGGATCTCTGGAAACACCATATATTTT

J: TRBJ2-7
size: .
V: TRBV28
D: TRBD1
CDR3: CASSPFDRGGYEQYF
DNA: TGTGCCAGCAGTCCCTTTGACAGGGGGGGCTACGAGCAGTACTTC

J: TRBJ1-2
size: .
V: TRBV30
D: .
CDR3: CAWSWGVDYGYTF
DNA: TGTGCCTGGAGTTGGGGGGTCGACTATGGCTACACCTTC

J: TRBJ2-7
size: .
V: TRBV6-5
D: TRBD1
CDR3: CASRRGQGNYEQYF
DNA: TGTGCCAGCAGGCGGGGACAGGGTAACTACGAGCAGTACTTC

J: TRBJ1-1
size: .
V: TRBV28
D: TRBD1
CDR3: CASSSGQAPGAFF
DNA: TGTGCCAGCAGTTCGGGACAGGCCCCGGGAGCTTTCTTT

J: TRBJ2-7
size: .
V: TRBV4-2
D: TRBD2
CDR3: CASSQGTSGTYEQYF
DNA: TGTGCCAGCAGCCAAGGGACTAGCGGTACCTACGAGCAGTACTTC

J: TRBJ2-5
size: .
V: TRBV7-2
D: TRBD2
CDR3: CASSLGDGTSGGVLETQYF
DNA: TGTGCCAGCAGCCTCGGGGACGGGACTAGCGGGGGGGTATTGGAGACCCAGTACTTC

J: TRBJ1-3
size: .
V: TRBV30
D: .
CDR3: CAWSNRDSGNTIYF
DNA: TGTGCCTGGAGTAATCGAGACTCTGGAAACACCATATATTTT